This passage covers 12 T cell receptor beta chains from one sample sequenced in a study of T cell responses to AZD1222 COVID-19 vaccine. Measured with immunoSEQ multiplex PCR; TCRdb has only the in-frame clones, and not every one. The sample shows fewer than 130,000 clones, 94% of them seen only once. The source material was peripheral blood, sampled 28 days after the second AZD1222 dose. The receptors stem from an adult who received the AZD1222 COVID-19 vaccine.

The gene calls are TRBV5-6 and TRBJ1-1, with TRBD1 as a possible D gene (5 bases). CDR1 SGHDT and CDR2 YYEEEE come from the germline V gene. V dropped 2 bases and J dropped 12 bases, with 17 bases sitting between them. This CDR3 spans 13 amino acids. CDR3 residues: CASSFSQVALSFF. As DNA, the CDR3 is TGTGCCAGCAGCTTTTCACAGGTAGCTTTGTCTTTCTTT. Based on the CDR3 plus reference TRBV5-6 and TRBJ1-1, the full variable domain is DAGVTQSPTHLIKTRGQQVTLRCSPKSGHDTVSWYQQALGQGPQFIFQYYEEEERQRGNFPDRFSGHQFPNYSSELNVNALLLGDSALYLCASSFSQVALSFFGQGTRLTVV.

This clone was counted a single time. This sequence joins TRBV5-1 and TRBJ2-7; maybe TRBD1 (5 bases). The germline gives CDR1 SGHRS, CDR2 YFSETQ. Trimming shortened V by 4 bases and J by 5 bases, and 10 bases separated the two germline ends. This CDR3 is 12 amino acids long. CDR3 coding DNA: TGCGCCAGCAGCAGCAGGGCCCACGAGCAGTACTTC. Protein product: CASSSRAHEQYF.

This clone is a singleton in its sample. The chain employs TRBV10-1 and TRBJ1-3, with 9 bases lining up with TRBD1. The CDR3 loop spans 14 amino acids. The V segment lost 6 bases and the J segment 8 bases; nucleotides outside the gene matches: 8. Per germline, CDR1 WNHNN and CDR2 SYGVQD (reference sequence). CDR3 DNA sequence: TGCGCCAGCAGCCCGGGACAGGGATCATACACCATATATTTT. Translation gives CASSPGQGSYTIYF.

The chain has TRBV20-1 and TRBJ2-3, with TRBD2 as a possible D gene (7 bases). This CDR3 has 15 amino acids. V was clipped by 3 bases and J by 2 bases, with 15 bases between them. Per the germline V gene, CDR1 is DFQATT and CDR2 is SNEGSKA (reference sequence). The CDR3 here is CSASKSGTSTDTQYF. The CDR3 region has the DNA TGCAGTGCTAGTAAGAGCGGGACATCCACAGATACGCAGTATTTT.

The V gene is TRBV11-2, the J gene TRBJ2-7, with D perhaps TRBD1 (7 bases). Trimming shortened V by 3 bases and J by 1 base, and 10 bases separated the two germline ends. The CDR3 consists of 14 residues. Germline-derived CDR1 and CDR2 are SGHAT and FQNNGV. CDR3 in DNA: TGTGCCAGCAGCTTGACAGGGAGGTCCTACGAGCAGTACTTC. It encodes CASSLTGRSYEQYF.

V and J are TRBV27 and TRBJ1-2; 9 bases are shared with TRBD1. The germline V gene encodes CDR1 MNHEY and CDR2 SMNVEV (reference sequence). J lost 2 bases, V lost 0 bases, and 13 bases had no gene match. The CDR3 covers 19 residues. In nucleotides, the CDR3 is TGTGCCAGCAGTTTATCGAGACCGGGACAGGGAAGGAGAAACTATGGCTACACCTTC. Encoded protein: CASSLSRPGQGRRNYGYTF.

The V gene is TRBV5-6, the J gene TRBJ1-4, with TRBD1 matching 7 bases. The CDR3 has 15 amino acids. V lost 3 bases and J lost 4; bases outside the gene matches: 6. Per the germline V gene, CDR1 is SGHDT and CDR2 is YYEEEE. For the CDR3, the DNA is TGTGCCAGCAGCTCCCCGGGACAGTATAATGAAAAACTGTTTTTT. Amino acid sequence: CASSSPGQYNEKLFF.

The chain recombines TRBV10-1 with TRBJ2-3, with D uncertain. Germline V gene lookup returns CDR1 WNHNN and CDR2 SYGVQD (reference sequence). Trimming left V 0 bases short and J 2 bases short, with 18 bases between. The CDR3 runs to 18 residues. The CDR3 protein is CASSESQWSRQPTDTQYF. CDR3 in DNA: TGCGCCAGCAGTGAGTCCCAGTGGTCTCGACAACCCACAGATACGCAGTATTTT.

CDR3 loop: CASSAREGTELLNTEAFF. DNA of the CDR3: TGTGCCAGCAGCGCCCGGGAGGGGACGGAGCTGCTGAACACTGAAGCTTTCTTT. The genes are TRBV9 and TRBJ1-1; TRBD1 is a possible D gene (5 bases). Germline-derived CDR1 and CDR2 are SGDLS and YYNGEE. The V and J ends lost 3 bases and 0 bases respectively, with 21 bases between them. The CDR3 has 18 amino acids.

This clone has just one count. The CDR3 DNA reads TGCGCCAGCAGCCAAGGGGGGGCAGGGGGTAACTATGGCTACACCTTC. It codes for CASSQGGAGGNYGYTF. V and J are TRBV4-1 and TRBJ1-2, with 7 bases identical to TRBD1. Germline CDR1 MGHRA, CDR2 YSYEKL. This CDR3 region has 16 residues. V shed 1 base and J 1 base; nucleotides not matched to a gene: 6.

The chain couples TRBV6-5 to TRBJ2-7; possible D gene TRBD2, 6 bases. The CDR3 extends over 14 amino acids. Deletions cut 3 bases from V and 3 bases from J, with 12 bases between. Germline V lookup: CDR1 MNHEY, CDR2 SVGAGI. The CDR3 spells CASSYGTYLYEQYF. The CDR3 coding sequence is TGTGCCAGCAGTTATGGGACTTACCTCTACGAGCAGTACTTC.

The chain combines TRBV5-4 with TRBJ1-1; weak D call: TRBD1 (5 bases). CDR1 is SGHNT, CDR2 YYREEE, per germline (reference sequence). Trimming pared 4 bases from V and 8 bases from J, leaving 12 bases between. The CDR3 covers 12 residues. CDR3 nucleotide sequence: TGTGCCAGCAGCCTCCCAGGGAGCGAAGCTTTCTTT. Its translation is CASSLPGSEAFF.